Below, one T cell receptor (beta chain) is given with its context. The CDR3 length is 15 residues. This record comes from a study of blood T cell repertoires in COVID-19. Clones were read by immunoSEQ multiplex PCR, and TCRdb kept only the in-frame ones, dropping some. Of around 310,000 clones in the sample, around nine tenths were seen once. The sample comprised peripheral blood. This chain connects TRBV12-2 to TRBJ2-7; TRBD2 is the table's D call, not checked against the DNA. TRBV12-2 is given as a pseudogene. The source of this sequence is an older woman with acute or convalescent COVID-19. The CDR3 sequence is CASRLRRESAYEQYF. The CDR3 nucleotides are TGTGCAAGTCGCTTAAGGCGGGAGTCGGCCTACGAGCAGTACTTC.